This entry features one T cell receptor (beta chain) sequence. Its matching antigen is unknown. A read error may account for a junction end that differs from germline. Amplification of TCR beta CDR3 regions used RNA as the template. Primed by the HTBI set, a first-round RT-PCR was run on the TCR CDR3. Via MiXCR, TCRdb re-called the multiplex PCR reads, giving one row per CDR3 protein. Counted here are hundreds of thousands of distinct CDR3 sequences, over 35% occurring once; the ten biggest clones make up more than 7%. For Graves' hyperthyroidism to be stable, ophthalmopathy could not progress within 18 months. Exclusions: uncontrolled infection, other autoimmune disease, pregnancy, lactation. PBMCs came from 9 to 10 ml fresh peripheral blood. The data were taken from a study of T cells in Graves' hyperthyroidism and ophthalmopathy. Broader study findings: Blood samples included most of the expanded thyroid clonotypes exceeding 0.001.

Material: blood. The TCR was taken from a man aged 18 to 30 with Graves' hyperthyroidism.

Written as DNA, the CDR3 is TGTGCCAGTGGTATATTCAGCTCTGGGGCCAACGTCCTGACTTTC. Protein sequence: CASGIFSSGANVLTF. The chain uses TRBV19 and TRBJ2-6; D remains ambiguous. The CDR3 has 15 residues. Germline CDR1 reads LNHDA; CDR2 reads SQIVND (reference sequence).